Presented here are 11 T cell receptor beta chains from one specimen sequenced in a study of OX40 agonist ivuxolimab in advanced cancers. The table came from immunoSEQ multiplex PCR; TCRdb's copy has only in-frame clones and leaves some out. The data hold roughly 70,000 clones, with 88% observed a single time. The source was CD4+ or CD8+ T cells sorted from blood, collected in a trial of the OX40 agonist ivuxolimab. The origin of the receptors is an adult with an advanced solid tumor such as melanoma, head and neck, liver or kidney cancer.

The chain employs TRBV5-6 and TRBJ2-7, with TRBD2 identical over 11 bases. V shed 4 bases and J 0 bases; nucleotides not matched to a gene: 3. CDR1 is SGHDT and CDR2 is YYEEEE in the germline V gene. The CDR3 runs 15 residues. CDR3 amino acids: CASSKLAGASYEQYF. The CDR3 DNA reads TGTGCCAGCAGCAAACTAGCGGGGGCCTCCTACGAGCAGTACTTC.

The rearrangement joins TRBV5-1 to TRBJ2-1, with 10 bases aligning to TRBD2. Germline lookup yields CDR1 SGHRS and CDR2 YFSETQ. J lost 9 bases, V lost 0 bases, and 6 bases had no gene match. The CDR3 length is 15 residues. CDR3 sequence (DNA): TGCGCCAGCAGCTTGGAAAGCGGGGGGGACATTGAGCAGTTCTTC. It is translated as CASSLESGGDIEQFF.

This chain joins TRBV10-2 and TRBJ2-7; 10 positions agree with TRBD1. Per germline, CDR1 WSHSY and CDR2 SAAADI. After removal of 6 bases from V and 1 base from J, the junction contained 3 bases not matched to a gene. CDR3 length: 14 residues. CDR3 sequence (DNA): TGCGCCAGCAGGCCGGGACAGGGGTCCTACGAGCAGTACTTC. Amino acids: CASRPGQGSYEQYF.

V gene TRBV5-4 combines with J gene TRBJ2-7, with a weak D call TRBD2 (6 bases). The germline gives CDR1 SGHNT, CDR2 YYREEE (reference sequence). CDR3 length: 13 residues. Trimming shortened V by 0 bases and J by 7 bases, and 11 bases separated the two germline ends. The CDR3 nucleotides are TGTGCCAGCAGCTTGGCGGGGAGGAATGAGCAGTACTTC. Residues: CASSLAGRNEQYF. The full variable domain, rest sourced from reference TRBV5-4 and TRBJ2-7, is ETGVTQSPTHLIKTRGQQVTLRCSSQSGHNTVSWYQQALGQGPQFIFQYYREEENGRGNFPPRFSGLQFPNYSSELNVNALELDDSALYLCASSLAGRNEQYFGPGTRLTVT.

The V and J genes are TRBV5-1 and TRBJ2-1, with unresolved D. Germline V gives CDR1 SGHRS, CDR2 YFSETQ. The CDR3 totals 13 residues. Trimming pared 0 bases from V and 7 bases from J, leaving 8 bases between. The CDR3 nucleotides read TGCGCCAGCAGCTTGGGGATCCAGAATGAGCAGTTCTTC. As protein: CASSLGIQNEQFF.

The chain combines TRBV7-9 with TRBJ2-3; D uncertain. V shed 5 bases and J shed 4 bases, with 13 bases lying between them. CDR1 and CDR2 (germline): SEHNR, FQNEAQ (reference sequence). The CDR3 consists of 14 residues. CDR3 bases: TGTGCCAGCAGCCCCAGTGCAGTAGCAGATACGCAGTATTTT. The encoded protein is CASSPSAVADTQYF.

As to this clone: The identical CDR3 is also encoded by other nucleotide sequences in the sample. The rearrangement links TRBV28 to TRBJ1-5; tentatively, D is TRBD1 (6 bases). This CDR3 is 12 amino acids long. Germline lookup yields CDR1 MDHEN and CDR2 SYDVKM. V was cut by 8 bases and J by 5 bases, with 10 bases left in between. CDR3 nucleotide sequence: TGTGCCAGCTCACCAGGGGATCAGCCCCAGCATTTT. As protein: CASSPGDQPQHF.

CDR3 region: CASSLGAMNTEAFF. The DNA for the CDR3 is TGCGCCAGCAGCTTGGGGGCTATGAACACTGAAGCTTTCTTT. V and J are TRBV5-1 and TRBJ1-1; D call uncertain. This CDR3 contains 14 residues. The germline V gene has CDR1 SGHRS and CDR2 YFSETQ. The V end was cut by 0 bases, the J end by 0 bases, with 6 bases between. Supplemented by reference TRBV5-1 and TRBJ1-1, the full variable domain reads KAGVTQTPRYLIKTRGQQVTLSCSPISGHRSVSWYQQTPGQGLQFLFEYFSETQRNKGNFPGRFSGRQFSNSRSEMNVSTLELGDSALYLCASSLGAMNTEAFFGQGTRLTVV.

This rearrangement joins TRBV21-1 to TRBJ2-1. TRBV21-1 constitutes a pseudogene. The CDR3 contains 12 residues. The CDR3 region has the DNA TGTGCCAGCAGCCGGGACCCAGCACGACAGTTCTTC. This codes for CASSRDPARQFF.

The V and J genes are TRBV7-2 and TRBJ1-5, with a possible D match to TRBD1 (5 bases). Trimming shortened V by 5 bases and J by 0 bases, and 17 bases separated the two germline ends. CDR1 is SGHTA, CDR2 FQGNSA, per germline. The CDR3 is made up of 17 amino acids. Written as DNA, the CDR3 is TGTGCCAGCAGCCGCTCCGCCAGGGATTATAGCAATCAGCCCCAGCATTTT. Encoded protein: CASSRSARDYSNQPQHF. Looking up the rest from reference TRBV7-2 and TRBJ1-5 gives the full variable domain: GAGVSQSPSNKVTEKGKDVELRCDPISGHTALYWYRQSLGQGLEFLIYFQGNSAPDKSGLPSDRFSAERTGGSVSTLTIQRTQQEDSAVYLCASSRSARDYSNQPQHFGDGTRLSIL.

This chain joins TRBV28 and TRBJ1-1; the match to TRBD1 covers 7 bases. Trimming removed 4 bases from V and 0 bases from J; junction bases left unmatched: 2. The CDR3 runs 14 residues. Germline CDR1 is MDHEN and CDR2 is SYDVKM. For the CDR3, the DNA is TGTGCCAGCAGTTCGGGACAGTTGAACACTGAAGCTTTCTTT. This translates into CASSSGQLNTEAFF.